The entry below gives a single T cell receptor (beta chain) sequence along with its context. Germline CDR1 and CDR2: MNHEY and SVGEGT. The V and J ends lost 0 bases and 9 bases, in that order; junction bases with no gene match: 12. The CDR3 is 17 residues long. The data stem from a study of blood T cell repertoires in COVID-19. Study in general: PBMCs, B-cell-depleted T cells, or T cells provided the cDNA or gDNA that made up the material.

Profiled with immunoSEQ multiplex PCR; TCRdb holds only in-frame clones, not every one. Of about 260,000 clones listed, about 91% are singletons. Sequenced input: peripheral blood. The chain links TRBV6-2 or TRBV6-3 to TRBJ2-1; TRBD2 matches at 9 bases. This TCR came from a person between 18 and 30 years old with COVID-19, enrolled during active disease. The DNA for the CDR3 is TGTGCCAGCAGTTACTCACAGCTAGCGGGACCCAAGGGTGAGCAGTTCTTC. Residues: CASSYSQLAGPKGEQFF.